These 26 T cell receptor beta chains were sequenced from one sample in a study of cytotoxic CD8 clonotypes in ibrutinib-treated CLL. Profiling relied on immunoSEQ multiplex PCR, and the TCRdb table lists in-frame clones only, not all of them. The data show about 49,000 clones, around half seen once. The source was PBMCs, collected after 12 months of ibrutinib treatment. The receptors stem from a human donor with chronic lymphocytic leukemia.

J is TRBJ2-7 and V is TRBV5-1; D call uncertain. V was clipped by 0 bases and J by 1 base, with 8 bases between them. Germline V CDR1 and CDR2: SGHRS, YFSETQ. The CDR3 consists of 14 residues. Written as DNA, the CDR3 is TGCGCCAGCAGCTTGGACATTAGGTCCTACGAGCAGTACTTC. It specifies CASSLDIRSYEQYF.

This chain joins TRBV30 and TRBJ2-7; D might be TRBD1 or TRBD2, each matching 5 bases. The CDR3 has 13 amino acids. Between the trimmed V and J ends, which lost 7 bases and 0 bases, there was a span of 13 bases. The germline CDR1 and CDR2 sequences are GTSNPN and SVGIG (reference sequence). The CDR3 here is CALGRRSSYEQYF. The CDR3 DNA reads as TGTGCCTTGGGACGGAGGAGCTCCTACGAGCAGTACTTC.

This clone is large in the sample. The CDR3 is CSVVRGTGERGETQYF. CDR3 in DNA: TGCAGCGTTGTTAGGGGGACAGGGGAAAGAGGAGAGACCCAGTACTTC. The chain joins TRBV29-1 to TRBJ2-5, with TRBD1 matching over 10 bases. CDR1 and CDR2 (germline): SQVTM, ANQGSEA. Trimming cost V 4 bases and J 4 bases; bases outside gene matches: 12. This CDR3 comprises 16 residues.

The chain is built from TRBV5-6 and TRBJ2-5; D ambiguous. Germline V gives CDR1 SGHDT, CDR2 YYEEEE. V lost 1 base to trimming and J lost 1 base, with 5 bases between them. CDR3 length: 13 amino acids. CDR3 sequence (DNA): TGTGCCAGCAGCTTGACCACCCAAGAGACCCAGTACTTC. This encodes CASSLTTQETQYF.

The chain couples TRBV5-4 to TRBJ2-5, with 9 bases aligning to TRBD1. CDR3 length: 15 residues. Germline values: CDR1 SGHNT, CDR2 YYREEE (reference sequence). V lost 3 bases, J lost 1 base, and 4 bases stayed unmatched. Written as DNA, the CDR3 is TGTGCCAGCAGCTCTGACAGGGGGTCCCAAGAGACCCAGTACTTC. Amino acids: CASSSDRGSQETQYF. Combining the CDR3 with reference TRBV5-4 and TRBJ2-5 gives the whole variable domain ETGVTQSPTHLIKTRGQQVTLRCSSQSGHNTVSWYQQALGQGPQFIFQYYREEENGRGNFPPRFSGLQFPNYSSELNVNALELDDSALYLCASSSDRGSQETQYFGPGTRLLVL.

The chain links TRBV6-1 to TRBJ2-5; D is unresolved. The end of the DNA fits TRBJ2-7 better, so the J call may be wrong. This CDR3 region has 11 residues. Per the germline V gene, CDR1 is MNHNS and CDR2 is SASEGT. This CDR3 reads CASRAIYEQYF. The CDR3 DNA reads TGTGCCAGCAGAGCGATCTACGAGCAGTACTTC.

V usage is TRBV27 and J usage is TRBJ2-3; D may be TRBD1 (5 bases). Looked up from germline, CDR1 is MNHEY and CDR2 is SMNVEV (reference sequence). The CDR3 extends over 13 amino acids. Trimming cost V 10 bases and J 2 bases, with 13 bases left between them. The CDR3 spells CATRRQSTDTQYF. CDR3 coding DNA: TGTGCCACCCGAAGACAGTCCACAGATACGCAGTATTTT.

Of note for this clone: An end of the junction does not agree with germline; a read error may underlie this. The chain recombines TRBV7-7 with TRBJ2-1, with D hard to call. Germline V CDR1 and CDR2: SSHAT, FNYEAQ (reference sequence). This CDR3 region has 12 residues. CDR3 nucleotide sequence: TGTGCTAGCAGCCCCCTCGGGAATGAGCAGTTCTTC. Protein: CASSPLGNEQFF.

This chain connects TRBV5-1 to TRBJ2-3; D is undetermined. The CDR3 totals 15 residues. Trimming shortened V by 0 bases and J by 0 bases, and 8 bases separated the two germline ends. Germline-derived CDR1 and CDR2 are SGHRS and YFSETQ. This CDR3 is CASSLEFTSTDTQYF. The CDR3 DNA reads TGCGCCAGCAGCTTGGAGTTCACCAGCACAGATACGCAGTATTTT.

This clone was observed a few times. This chain links TRBV28 with TRBJ1-2; 8 positions agree with TRBD1. The J segment lost 3 bases and the V segment lost 3 bases, leaving 3 bases of the junction unmatched. The CDR3 spans 14 residues. Germline V gives CDR1 MDHEN, CDR2 SYDVKM. The CDR3 loop reads CASSFWTGHYGYTF. CDR3 bases: TGTGCCAGCAGTTTCTGGACAGGGCACTATGGCTACACCTTC.

The V and J genes are TRBV7-6 and TRBJ2-7; the match to TRBD2 covers 8 bases. The CDR3 consists of 16 residues. With V trimmed by 1 base and J by 4 bases, 9 bases remained unmatched. Germline lookup yields CDR1 SGHVS and CDR2 FNYEAQ. This CDR3 is CASSLGQSGSTYEQYF. The CDR3 DNA reads as TGTGCCAGCAGCTTAGGGCAAAGCGGGAGTACGTACGAGCAGTACTTC.

This clone appeared a few times. V and J are TRBV2 and TRBJ1-1; D remains ambiguous. Trimming left V 4 bases short and J 10 bases short, with 13 bases between. The CDR3 consists of 12 residues. Germline V lookup: CDR1 SNHLY, CDR2 FYNNEI. CDR3 nucleotides: TGTGCCAGCAGTGGTCTACACCCAGGAGCTTTCTTT. Translation: CASSGLHPGAFF.

This clone appeared a few times. The chain combines TRBV7-2 with TRBJ1-4; 9 bases match TRBD1. The CDR3 sequence is 15 residues long. Germline V CDR1 and CDR2: SGHTA, FQGNSA. Trimming cost V 5 bases and J 7 bases; bases outside gene matches: 8. As DNA, the CDR3 is TGTGCCAGCAGCCGGAACAGGGGGCGAAGTGAAAAACTGTTTTTT. Protein: CASSRNRGRSEKLFF.

The genes are TRBV7-9 and TRBJ1-5; D is ambiguous. V shed 5 bases and J shed 1 base, with 9 bases lying between them. This CDR3 contains 14 residues. The germline CDR1 and CDR2 sequences are SEHNR and FQNEAQ (reference sequence). CDR3 coding DNA: TGTGCCAGCAGCCAAGACGGGAGCAATCAGCCCCAGCATTTT. This translates into CASSQDGSNQPQHF. Variable domain in full (rest from reference TRBV7-9 and TRBJ1-5): DTGVSQNPRHKITKRGQNVTFRCDPISEHNRLYWYRQTLGQGPEFLTYFQNEAQLEKSRLLSDRFSAERPKGSFSTLEIQRTEQGDSAMYLCASSQDGSNQPQHFGDGTRLSIL.

The chain employs TRBV5-1 and TRBJ1-3; D remains unclear. Trimming cost V 0 bases and J 0 bases, with 10 bases left between them. Looked up from germline, CDR1 is SGHRS and CDR2 is YFSETQ. The CDR3 contains 16 residues. The CDR3 coding sequence is TGCGCCAGCAGCTTGGCGCTTCTGAGCTCTGGAAACACCATATATTTT. Protein sequence: CASSLALLSSGNTIYF.

This rearrangement joins TRBV7-2 to TRBJ1-1; 8 bases align to TRBD1. The V and J ends lost 2 bases and 4 bases, in that order; junction bases with no gene match: 0. Germline loops: CDR1 SGHTA, CDR2 FQGNSA. The CDR3 extends over 13 amino acids. CDR3 amino acids: CASSLQGATEAFF. The CDR3 DNA sequence: TGTGCCAGCAGCTTACAGGGGGCCACTGAAGCTTTCTTT.

This clone has only a few counts. The DNA for the CDR3 is TGTGCCATCCTTTCCGGGGGGGGTGAGCAGTTCTTC. Protein: CAILSGGGEQFF. The chain links TRBV19 to TRBJ2-1; 8 bases are a match to TRBD2. Trimming took 10 bases from V and 9 from J; bases not matched to a gene: 8. Germline CDR1 reads LNHDA; CDR2 reads SQIVND (reference sequence). This CDR3 spans 12 amino acids.

This clone was seen a few times. The chain uses TRBV2 and TRBJ1-1, with D perhaps TRBD1 (5 bases). This CDR3 spans 14 amino acids. Trimming shortened V by 1 base and J by 5 bases, and 11 bases separated the two germline ends. Germline V gene lookup returns CDR1 SNHLY and CDR2 FYNNEI. CDR3 nucleotide sequence: TGTGCCAGCAGTGAAGGTAGGGGACTTACTGAAGCTTTCTTT. It yields the protein CASSEGRGLTEAFF.

The chain carries TRBV11-2 and TRBJ2-3; no definite D call. The CDR3 loop spans 16 amino acids. Trimming removed 5 bases at V and 1 base at J, with 16 bases between. In germline, CDR1 is SGHAT, CDR2 FQNNGV. CDR3 residues: CASSPRIDPGTDTQYF. The CDR3 bases are TGTGCCAGCAGCCCCCGTATTGACCCGGGCACAGATACGCAGTATTTT.

The rearrangement links TRBV7-9 to TRBJ1-5; 7 bases agree with TRBD1. The V gene end was trimmed by 5 bases and the J gene end by 4 bases; junction bases not matched to a gene: 5. Looked up from germline, CDR1 is SEHNR and CDR2 is FQNEAQ (reference sequence). The CDR3 runs 14 residues. The CDR3 region has the DNA TGTGCCAGCAGCCGGGACAGCCGTAATCAGCCCCAGCATTTT. Protein product: CASSRDSRNQPQHF.

This rearrangement joins TRBV19 to TRBJ2-2; the D is unclear. The germline gives CDR1 LNHDA, CDR2 SQIVND (reference sequence). V lost 3 bases and J 6 bases, leaving 5 bases between the germline ends. CDR3 length: 12 residues. CDR3 sequence (DNA): TGTGCCAGTAGTATCCGGGCCGGGGAGCTGTTTTTT. Its translation: CASSIRAGELFF.

This clone was recorded at least ten times. J is TRBJ1-2 and V is TRBV27; a possible D gene is TRBD1 (5 bases). This CDR3 comprises 13 residues. CDR1 is MNHEY, CDR2 SMNVEV, per germline (reference sequence). V was trimmed by 5 bases and J by 5 bases, leaving 12 bases between them. CDR3 amino acids: CASSPLGGYGYTF. CDR3 DNA: TGTGCCAGCAGTCCCTTGGGGGGTTATGGCTACACCTTC.

Sample share makes this clone medium-sized. The CDR3: CASRTWDSNQPQHF. For the CDR3, the DNA is TGTGCCAGCAGGACCTGGGACAGCAATCAGCCCCAGCATTTT. The chain uses TRBV2 and TRBJ1-5, with a weak D call TRBD1 (5 bases). CDR1 and CDR2 (germline): SNHLY, FYNNEI. This CDR3 has 14 residues. Trimming removed 6 bases from V and 1 base from J, with 10 bases in between.

This clone has just a few counts. This rearrangement joins TRBV28 to TRBJ1-1; no reliable D call. The CDR3 extends over 17 amino acids. Germline-derived CDR1 and CDR2 are MDHEN and SYDVKM. The V gene lost 5 bases and the J gene lost 0 bases, with 19 bases spanning the gap. In DNA form, the CDR3 reads TGTGCCAGCAGTCGACACGATATTGGACGTATGAACACTGAAGCTTTCTTT. Translation: CASSRHDIGRMNTEAFF. The full variable domain, rest sourced from reference TRBV28 and TRBJ1-1, is DVKVTQSSRYLVKRTGEKVFLECVQDMDHENMFWYRQDPGLGLRLIYFSYDVKMKEKGDIPEGYSVSREKKERFSLILESASTNQTSMYLCASSRHDIGRMNTEAFFGQGTRLTVV.

The V gene is TRBV10-3, the J gene TRBJ1-5; the D gene is possibly TRBD1 (6 bases). V was trimmed by 0 bases and J by 4 bases, leaving 13 bases between them. Looked up from germline, CDR1 is ENHRY and CDR2 is SYGVKD. CDR3 length: 16 residues. The DNA for the CDR3 is TGTGCCATCAGTGAGTCCGCAGGGGAGACAAATCAGCCCCAGCATTTT. Translating it yields CAISESAGETNQPQHF.

The rearrangement uses TRBV7-9 and TRBJ1-1; D not certain. CDR3 length: 14 amino acids. The germline gives CDR1 SEHNR, CDR2 FQNEAQ (reference sequence). Trimming took 1 base from V and 0 from J, leaving 6 bases between them. DNA for the CDR3: TGTGCCAGCAGCTTAGGCGAGATGAACACTGAAGCTTTCTTT. Residues: CASSLGEMNTEAFF.